Included here is one T cell receptor beta chain sequence, with context. Clones were read by immunoSEQ multiplex PCR, and TCRdb kept only the in-frame ones, dropping some. The table shows 200,000 to 250,000 clones, with about 86% occurring only once. Germline V gives CDR1 LNHNV, CDR2 YYDKDF (reference sequence). The CDR3 covers 14 residues. The V and J ends lost 5 bases and 3 bases respectively, with 13 bases between them. The data are from a study of blood T cell repertoires in COVID-19. Sequenced input: PBMCs or T cells enriched from blood (not recorded which). The receptor was isolated from a woman in her forties or fifties in a cohort exposed to, infected with or recovered from COVID-19 (not recorded which). This chain connects TRBV15 to TRBJ1-1, with D tentatively TRBD1 (6 bases). CDR3 bases: TGTGCCACCAGCGTGGGGGCGGATTACACTGAAGCTTTCTTT. This encodes CATSVGADYTEAFF.